Below, one T cell receptor beta chain is given with its context. Its antigen is currently unknown. The data were taken from a study of shared clonotypes between healthy human individuals. Several immunoSEQ plates received, in even portions, the genomic DNA of each subset. Method: immunoSEQ multiplex PCR; TCRdb's copy keeps in-frame clones and lacks some. This table has around 2.3 million clones, 90% to 97% appearing once. Overall study results and limits: Rarefaction revealed incomplete sorted-subset sequencing despite large depth.

The CDR3 runs 14 residues. This clonotype was obtained from a man aged 18 to 35 in good health. Sequencing input: naive CD4+ T cells sorted from blood. The subset: CD45RA+ positively selected. The chain recombines TRBV21-1 with TRBJ2-7; the table calls TRBD2, which could not be checked here. TRBV21-1 is flagged as a pseudogene. The CDR3 loop is CASSLSGLAREQYF. The CDR3 coding sequence is TGTGCCAGCAGCCTAAGCGGACTAGCGCGCGAGCAGTACTTC.